This TCR beta chain was documented in a study of cytomegalovirus exposure and HLA in healthy donors. Study-wide points: The study dropped some indistinguishable V segments, TRBV6-2 and TRBV6-3 among them.

In regard to this clone: Its antigen remains unknown.

Germline CDR1 reads LNHDA; CDR2 reads SQIVND (reference sequence). This CDR3 region has 11 residues. The V gene end was trimmed by 6 bases and the J gene end by 11 bases; junction bases not matched to a gene: 5. PCR involved 60 Vbeta and 13 Jbeta primers. Sequenced by immunoSEQ multiplex PCR; TCRdb stores in-frame clones only, minus some. The sample yields 130,000 or so clones, 84% seen once. This TCR came from a woman between 18 and 29 years old in good health and CMV-seropositive. Sequenced sample: PBMCs. V gene TRBV19 combines with J gene TRBJ1-1; 8 bases agree with TRBD1. The CDR3 nucleotides are TGTGCCAGTAGGGACAGGGAGAGGGCTTTCTTT. Encoded protein: CASRDRERAFF.